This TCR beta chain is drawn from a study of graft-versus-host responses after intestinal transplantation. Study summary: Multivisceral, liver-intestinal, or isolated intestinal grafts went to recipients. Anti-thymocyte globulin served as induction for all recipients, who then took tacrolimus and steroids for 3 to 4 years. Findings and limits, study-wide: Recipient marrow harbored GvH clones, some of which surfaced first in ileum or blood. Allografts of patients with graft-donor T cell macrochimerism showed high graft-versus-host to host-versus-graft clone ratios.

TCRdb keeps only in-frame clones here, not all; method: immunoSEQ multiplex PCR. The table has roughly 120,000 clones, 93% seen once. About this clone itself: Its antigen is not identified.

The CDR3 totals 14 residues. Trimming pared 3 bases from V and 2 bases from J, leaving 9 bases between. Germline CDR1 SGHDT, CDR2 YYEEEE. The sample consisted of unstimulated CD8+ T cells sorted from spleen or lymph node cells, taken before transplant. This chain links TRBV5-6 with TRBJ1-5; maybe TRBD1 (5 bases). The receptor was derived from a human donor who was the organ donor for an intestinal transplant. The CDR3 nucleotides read TGTGCCAGCAGCTGGGGCCCAGGCAATCAGCCCCAGCATTTT. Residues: CASSWGPGNQPQHF.